The rows below give T cell receptor beta chains drawn from one sample of a study of blood T cell repertoires in COVID-19. Generated by immunoSEQ multiplex PCR, the TCRdb table keeps only in-frame clones and is missing some. The sample yields over 150,000 clones, more than 70% seen once. Sequences were obtained from peripheral blood. The receptors were gathered from a man between 45 and 60 years old with COVID-19, enrolled during active disease. Each CDR3 is given with its conserved first and last residue. A D gene is named only where the DNA matches it firmly. Only part of the rows carry a size: once, few, many, or a class if the clone is expanded.

clone_size | j_call | d_call | v_call | cdr3_nt | cdr3_aa
NA | TRBJ2-6 | NA | TRBV13 | TGTGCCAGCAGCCCTCGGGGAGGCGTCCTGACTTTC | CASSPRGGVLTF
NA | TRBJ1-1 | NA | TRBV9 | TGTGCCAGCAGCGACGGGATGAACACTGAAGCTTTCTTT | CASSDGMNTEAFF
NA | TRBJ2-5 | TRBD2 | TRBV4-3 | TGCGCCAGCAGCCAAGATCCTAGCGGGGGGATGGAGACCCAGTACTTC | CASSQDPSGGMETQYF
NA | TRBJ2-1 | NA | TRBV27 | TGTGCCAGCAGCCCCGACGGCGCCCTAGTGAATGAGCAGTTCTTC | CASSPDGALVNEQFF
once | TRBJ2-2 | TRBD2 | TRBV7-2 | TGTGCCAGCAGCTTATTTAGCGGGGGGGCCGGGGGCACCGGGGAGCTGTTTTTT | CASSLFSGGAGGTGELFF
many | TRBJ2-2 | TRBD1 | TRBV6-5 | TGTGCCAGCAGCTATCAGACAGGGGGCACCGGGGAGCTGTTTTTT | CASSYQTGGTGELFF
NA | TRBJ1-4 | TRBD1 | TRBV5-8 | TGTGCCAGCAGCCTCGCAAGGGGGCCTAATGAAAAACTGTTTTTT | CASSLARGPNEKLFF
NA | TRBJ2-7 | NA | TRBV6-6 | TGTGCCAGCAGTTACTCGAGCCCGGGTTCCTACGAGCAGTACTTC | CASSYSSPGSYEQYF
NA | TRBJ2-1 | NA | TRBV7-8 | TGTGCCAGCAGCTTAGGGAGGTCCCCTGGTGAGCAGTTCTTC | CASSLGRSPGEQFF
NA | TRBJ1-1 | NA | TRBV19 | TGTGCCAGTAGTACCGGGGATTGGGGCACTGAAGCTTTCTTT | CASSTGDWGTEAFF
NA | TRBJ2-7 | TRBD2 | TRBV20-1 | TGCAGTGCTAGTTCGGGGGGGAGCTCCTACGAGCAGTACTTC | CSASSGGSSYEQYF
NA | TRBJ1-2 | TRBD1 | TRBV7-9 | TGTGCCAGCAGCCAACAGGGGGCCGGGTATGGCTACACCTTC | CASSQQGAGYGYTF
NA | TRBJ1-5 | TRBD1 | TRBV7-2 | TGTGCCAGCAGCTTGGGGACAGGGGGAAATCAGCCCCAGCATTTT | CASSLGTGGNQPQHF
NA | TRBJ1-2 | TRBD1 | TRBV5-5 | TGTGCCAGCAGCTTTATTGGGACAGCCTATGGCTACACCTTC | CASSFIGTAYGYTF
NA | TRBJ2-2 | NA | TRBV5-6 | TGTGCCAGCATCTCCCAGGGACACCTACTTGGAACCGGGGAGCTGTTTTTT | CASISQGHLLGTGELFF
NA | TRBJ1-1 | TRBD1 | TRBV30 | TGTGCCTGGAGCCTTGGACAGGGAATGAACACTGAAGCTTTCTTT | CAWSLGQGMNTEAFF
once | TRBJ2-7 | NA | TRBV6-6 | TGTGCCAGCAGTACCTATGCGGGGCGGGAGCAGTACTTC | CASSTYAGREQYF
NA | TRBJ2-3 | NA | TRBV15 | TGTGCCACCAGCAGAGACAGGGTGAACACAGATACGCAGTATTTT | CATSRDRVNTDTQYF
once | TRBJ2-3 | TRBD2 | TRBV5-6 | TGTGCCAGCAGCTTAACTGGGAGGGCGGATACGCAGTATTTT | CASSLTGRADTQYF
NA | TRBJ2-4 | NA | TRBV11-2 | TGTGCCAGCAGCGCCAAGGTCGGTCAGGCGTGGGACATTCAGTACTTC | CASSAKVGQAWDIQYF
once | TRBJ2-1 | TRBD1 | TRBV7-8 | TGTGCCAGCAGCTCGCTTCGACAGGGACGAGCTGGGGATGAGCAGTTCTTC | CASSSLRQGRAGDEQFF
NA | TRBJ2-3 | TRBD2 | TRBV10-3 | TGTGCCATCTTCGAGGGAGCGGGAGGGCGTACGCAGTATTTT | CAIFEGAGGRTQYF
NA | TRBJ1-2 | NA | TRBV3-1/TRBV3-2 | TGTGCCAGCAGCCGGACAGCAGATTACACCTTC | CASSRTADYTF
NA | TRBJ2-2 | NA | TRBV3-1/TRBV3-2 | TGTGCCAGCAGCCAAGGGCCCAACACCGGGGAGCTGTTTTTT | CASSQGPNTGELFF
NA | TRBJ2-3 | NA | TRBV29-1 | TGCAGCGTCGGAGTATTCACAGATACGCAGTATTTT | CSVGVFTDTQYF
NA | TRBJ2-2 | NA | TRBV4-1 | TGCGCCAGCAGCCAAGTCCCCGCAGGCACCGGGGAGCTGTTTTTT | CASSQVPAGTGELFF
once | TRBJ2-2 | NA | TRBV11-2 | TGTGCCAGCAGCTTAGTACTCGCTTACACCGGGGAGCTGTTTTTT | CASSLVLAYTGELFF
NA | TRBJ2-7 | TRBD2 | TRBV11-2 | TGTGCCAGCAGCTCCGGGACTAGCGGGGTCCCTCTGTTAAACGAGCAGTACTTC | CASSSGTSGVPLLNEQYF
NA | TRBJ2-7 | NA | TRBV11-2 | TGTGCCAGCAGCTTAGACGGACTAAGCTCCTACGAGCAGTACTTC | CASSLDGLSSYEQYF
few | TRBJ2-1 | TRBD2 | TRBV2 | TGTGCCAGCAGGGACGGGACTAGCGGGAACTACAATGAGCAGTTCTTC | CASRDGTSGNYNEQFF
NA | TRBJ2-6 | NA | TRBV27 | TGTGCCAGCAGTTTGACAGGCCCGCCCCTATCTGGGGCCAACGTCCTGACTTTC | CASSLTGPPLSGANVLTF
NA | TRBJ2-5 | NA | TRBV6-6 | TGTGCCAGCAGCGGAGAAGAGACCCAGTACTTC | CASSGEETQYF
NA | TRBJ2-5 | NA | TRBV2 | TGTGCCAGCAGTTCTCAAGAGACCCAGTACTTC | CASSSQETQYF
NA | TRBJ2-7 | TRBD1 | TRBV18 | TGTGCCAGCTCACTCTGGACAGGGTCCTACGAGCAGTACTTC | CASSLWTGSYEQYF
NA | TRBJ2-1 | TRBD2 | TRBV9 | TGTGCCAGCAGCGTAGTGTCTAGCGGCCCCTACAATGAGCAGTTCTTC | CASSVVSSGPYNEQFF
NA | TRBJ2-1 | NA | TRBV10-3 | TGTGCCATCGGACTACCACTTAACAATGAGCAGTTCTTC | CAIGLPLNNEQFF
NA | TRBJ2-7 | TRBD1 | TRBV28 | TGTGCCAGCAGGAGACAGGGGGCCATCTACGAGCAGTACTTC | CASRRQGAIYEQYF
NA | TRBJ2-2 | NA | TRBV6-4 | TGTGCCAGCAGTGCGGACAGCAACACCGGGGAGCTGTTTTTT | CASSADSNTGELFF
once | TRBJ2-4 | NA | TRBV5-1 | TGCGCCAGCAGCTTGGCCAATGGGCTAGCCAAAAACATTCAGTACTTC | CASSLANGLAKNIQYF
few | TRBJ1-6 | TRBD1 | TRBV29-1 | TGCAGCGCACGGACAGGGGGCAATTCACCCCTCCACTTT | CSARTGGNSPLHF
NA | TRBJ1-1 | NA | TRBV5-1 | TGCGCCAGCAGCTTGGTTAGTGAGGTCACTGAAGCTTTCTTT | CASSLVSEVTEAFF
NA | TRBJ2-5 | TRBD1 | TRBV5-1 | TGCGCCAGCAGTGGAACGGGACAGACCCAAGAGACCCAGTACTTC | CASSGTGQTQETQYF
NA | TRBJ1-1 | NA | TRBV9 | TGTGCCAGCAGCGTAGCAGGGAACACTGAAGCTTTCTTT | CASSVAGNTEAFF
few | TRBJ1-3 | NA | TRBV13 | TGTGCCAGCAGCTCTGGGATAGGGGGACCCATATATTTT | CASSSGIGGPIYF
NA | TRBJ2-1 | TRBD2 | TRBV7-3 | TGTGCCAGCAGCCACACTAGCGTAGGTTACAATGAGCAGTTCTTC | CASSHTSVGYNEQFF
NA | TRBJ2-1 | NA | TRBV3-1/TRBV3-2 | TGTGCCAGCAGCAATCTAGGCAATGAGCAGTTCTTC | CASSNLGNEQFF
NA | TRBJ1-2 | NA | TRBV15 | TGTGCCACCAGCAGTTCCTTGGGGGGTTTCTACACCTTC | CATSSSLGGFYTF
NA | TRBJ2-1 | NA | TRBV24-1 | TGTGCCACCAGGTACAATTATGAGCAGTTCTTC | CATRYNYEQFF
NA | TRBJ2-5 | TRBD1 | TRBV11-1 | TGTGCCAGCAGCAAAAGACAGGGGAGGAGACAAGAGACCCAGTACTTC | CASSKRQGRRQETQYF
NA | TRBJ2-3 | TRBD1 | TRBV13 | TGTGCCAGCAGCGGGGGGACAGGGGGCAGGACAGATACGCAGTATTTT | CASSGGTGGRTDTQYF
NA | TRBJ1-6 | TRBD1 | TRBV6-5 | TGTGCCAGCAGTTACTCGGGGACAGGGCTCCACTTT | CASSYSGTGLHF
NA | TRBJ2-3 | TRBD2 | TRBV7-9 | TGTGCCAGCAGTTCAATGACGGGAGGGCGCACAGATACGCAGTATTTT | CASSSMTGGRTDTQYF
once | TRBJ2-1 | NA | TRBV9 | TGTGCCAGCAGCGTAGTAAGTCTAGCTCATGAGCAGTTCTTC | CASSVVSLAHEQFF
NA | TRBJ2-7 | TRBD2 | TRBV14 | TGTGCCAGCAGCCGCGGACTAGCGGGTACCTACGAGCAGTACTTC | CASSRGLAGTYEQYF